The 30 T cell receptor beta chains given below trace back to one sample, sequenced in a study of cytomegalovirus exposure and HLA in healthy donors. With 60 Vbeta and 13 Jbeta primers, the PCR was carried out. Assay: immunoSEQ multiplex PCR; the TCRdb copy retains only in-frame clones and omits some. The data hold 65,000 to 85,000 clones, with approximately 80% observed a single time. Sequencing was done on a sample of PBMCs. The receptors originated from a woman aged 40 to 55 in good health and CMV-seropositive.

The J gene is TRBJ1-1, the V gene TRBV11-3; D not certain. Trimming shortened V by 0 bases and J by 1 base, and 6 bases separated the two germline ends. CDR3 length: 14 residues. Germline CDR1 is SGHNT and CDR2 is YENEEA. CDR3 DNA sequence: TGTGCCAGCAGCTTAGATGCGGGGAACACTGAAGCTTTCTTT. Residues: CASSLDAGNTEAFF.

The V call is TRBV6-5, the J call TRBJ2-2, with 11 bases lining up with TRBD2. The CDR3 spans 15 residues. The V and J ends lost 6 bases and 4 bases, in that order; junction bases with no gene match: 4. The germline V gene encodes CDR1 MNHEY and CDR2 SVGAGI. DNA of the CDR3: TGTGCCAGCAGGGGGACTAGCGGAGGCACCGGGGAGCTGTTTTTT. It codes for CASRGTSGGTGELFF.

The J gene is TRBJ2-7, the V gene TRBV27, with D possibly TRBD1 on 6 matching bases. Germline V lookup: CDR1 MNHEY, CDR2 SMNVEV (reference sequence). The CDR3 runs 14 residues. V lost 2 bases and J lost 5, with 13 bases in between. Here the CDR3 reads CASSLVGARDEQYF. CDR3 coding DNA: TGTGCCAGCAGTTTAGTGGGGGCGAGAGACGAGCAGTACTTC.

The chain carries TRBV6-1 and TRBJ1-5; 7 bases match TRBD1. CDR1 is MNHNS, CDR2 SASEGT, per germline. The junction had 2 bases not matched to a gene; V was cut back by 4 bases and J by 5 bases. The CDR3 extends over 13 amino acids. Written as DNA, the CDR3 is TGTGCCAGCAGTGGGGACAGTCATCAGCCCCAGCATTTT. Translated, it gives CASSGDSHQPQHF.

The CDR3 loop is CASRQGTRELFF. CDR3 nucleotide sequence: TGTGCCAGCAGGCAGGGTACCCGGGAGCTGTTTTTT. The rearrangement uses TRBV6-5 and TRBJ2-2, with D possibly matching TRBD1 (5 bases). This CDR3 is built from 12 residues. From germline, CDR1 is MNHEY and CDR2 SVGAGI. Trimming took 6 bases from V and 9 from J, leaving 11 bases between them.

This clone was observed once. The chain is built from TRBV7-2 and TRBJ1-5, with D perhaps TRBD1 (6 bases). Trimming took off 5 bases at V and 2 bases at J, with 13 bases between the two ends. The CDR3 covers 15 residues. The germline V gene encodes CDR1 SGHTA and CDR2 FQGNSA. This CDR3 is CASSAGTMGNQPQHF. The CDR3 coding sequence is TGTGCCAGCAGCGCCGGGACAATGGGCAATCAGCCCCAGCATTTT.

This rearrangement joins TRBV11-3 to TRBJ2-1, with D hard to call. This CDR3 is built from 13 residues. The V gene's germline CDR1 is SGHNT and CDR2 YENEEA. V lost 8 bases and J 0 bases, leaving 8 bases between the germline ends. CDR3 sequence (DNA): TGTGCCAGCCAGGCGAGCTCCTACAATGAGCAGTTCTTC. Translation: CASQASSYNEQFF.

This clone was detected a few times. This chain joins TRBV10-1 and TRBJ1-6; no firm D call. V dropped 2 bases and J dropped 5 bases, with 7 bases sitting between them. From germline, CDR1 is WNHNN and CDR2 SYGVQD (reference sequence). CDR3 length equals 14 residues. This CDR3 reads CASSERQDNSPLHF. CDR3 nucleotide sequence: TGCGCCAGCAGTGAGAGACAAGATAATTCACCCCTCCACTTT.

V is TRBV7-2 and J is TRBJ1-4; TRBD1 matches at 11 bases. V shed 5 bases, J shed 10 bases, and the junction held 6 bases outside the gene matches. The germline V gene encodes CDR1 SGHTA and CDR2 FQGNSA. This CDR3 region has 14 residues. CDR3 in DNA: TGTGCCAGCAGCCAGGACAGGGGGCGAGGAAAACTGTTTTTT. Amino acids: CASSQDRGRGKLFF.

The chain carries TRBV19 and TRBJ2-7; 9 nucleotides align to TRBD1. Germline CDR1 and CDR2: LNHDA and SQIVND (reference sequence). This CDR3 comprises 15 residues. V gave up 2 bases and J gave up 4 bases; unmatched junction bases: 6. CDR3 DNA: TGTGCCAGTAGTATATGGGGACAGGGCACATACGAGCAGTACTTC. Protein sequence: CASSIWGQGTYEQYF.

The chain combines TRBV6-6 with TRBJ1-2; TRBD1 agrees at 8 bases. The V and J ends lost 5 bases and 4 bases, in that order; junction bases with no gene match: 6. This CDR3 has 14 residues. Germline V gene data show CDR1 as MNHNY and CDR2 as SVGAGI (reference sequence). CDR3 DNA: TGTGCCAGCAGTAGACAGGGGCAGTTCTATGGCTACACCTTC. Translating gives CASSRQGQFYGYTF.

The rearrangement joins TRBV7-8 to TRBJ2-7; TRBD1 is a possible D gene (5 bases). The CDR3 has 12 amino acids. The germline gives CDR1 SGHVS, CDR2 FQNEAQ. The V end was cut by 8 bases, the J end by 0 bases, with 8 bases between. This chain's CDR3 is CASGAGSYEQYF. The CDR3 DNA sequence: TGTGCCAGCGGGGCTGGCTCCTACGAGCAGTACTTC. The entire variable domain, with the rest obtained from reference TRBV7-8 and TRBJ2-7, is as follows: GAGVSQSPRYKVAKRGQDVALRCDPISGHVSLFWYQQALGQGPEFLTYFQNEAQLDKSGLPSDRFFAERPEGSVSTLKIQRTQQEDSAVYLCASGAGSYEQYFGPGTRLTVT.

The chain has TRBV19 and TRBJ2-2, with a weak D call TRBD1 (5 bases). Germline V lookup: CDR1 LNHDA, CDR2 SQIVND (reference sequence). The CDR3 runs 15 residues. The V gene lost 3 bases and the J gene lost 7 bases, with 15 bases spanning the gap. This CDR3 is CASSIRQGSFGELFF. CDR3 nucleotide sequence: TGTGCCAGTAGTATTCGGCAGGGTAGTTTCGGGGAGCTGTTTTTT.

The chain is built from TRBV6-5 and TRBJ1-2, with a weak D call TRBD1 (5 bases). This CDR3 comprises 15 residues. V dropped 7 bases and J dropped 4 bases, with 19 bases sitting between them. The V gene's germline CDR1 is MNHEY and CDR2 SVGAGI. CDR3 sequence: CASTSREGLGYGYTF. The CDR3 bases are TGTGCCAGCACCTCTCGTGAGGGACTAGGCTATGGCTACACCTTC.

The chain links TRBV5-6 to TRBJ2-3; TRBD2 aligns across 11 bases. Germline V gene data show CDR1 as SGHDT and CDR2 as YYEEEE. Trimming took 2 bases from V and 8 from J; bases not matched to a gene: 10. The CDR3 contains 16 residues. CDR3 bases: TGTGCCAGCAGCTTCCAGGGACTAGCGGACAGGGGTACGCAGTATTTT. Residues: CASSFQGLADRGTQYF.

The chain uses TRBV5-1 and TRBJ1-6; D gene ambiguous. V gave up 0 bases and J gave up 8 bases, with 15 bases separating them. The CDR3 contains 16 residues. Germline-derived CDR1 and CDR2 are SGHRS and YFSETQ. CDR3 bases: TGCGCCAGCAGCTTGGCCGCGCCAACTAGGGATTCACCCCTCCACTTT. Protein sequence: CASSLAAPTRDSPLHF.

This rearrangement joins TRBV7-9 to TRBJ2-5; the match to TRBD1 covers 7 bases. This CDR3 is built from 13 residues. Germline V gene data show CDR1 as SEHNR and CDR2 as FQNEAQ (reference sequence). The ends lost 4 bases at V and 4 bases at J; junction bases unmatched: 3. The CDR3, as DNA: TGTGCCAGCAGCTCGACAGGGCGAGAGACCCAGTACTTC. Protein sequence: CASSSTGRETQYF.

Here the CDR3 reads CASSYTGVYEQYF. CDR3 bases: TGCGCCAGCAGTTACACAGGGGTTTACGAGCAGTACTTC. The chain links TRBV5-1 to TRBJ2-5; 7 positions agree with TRBD1. The DNA end is more similar to TRBJ2-7, so the J call may be wrong. There are 13 residues in the CDR3. Per the germline V gene, CDR1 is SGHRS and CDR2 is YFSETQ.

The J gene is TRBJ1-3, the V gene TRBV11-2; 7 bases match TRBD1. J was trimmed by 5 bases and V by 4 bases; bases with no gene match: 8. Germline CDR1 reads SGHAT; CDR2 reads FQNNGV. The CDR3 extends over 15 amino acids. CDR3 sequence (DNA): TGTGCCAGCAGCTCAACAGGGGAATTCAGAAACACCATATATTTT. This translates into CASSSTGEFRNTIYF.

This chain links TRBV19 with TRBJ1-4, with D possibly TRBD1 on 6 matching bases. The length of the CDR3 is 14 residues. CDR1 LNHDA and CDR2 SQIVND come from the germline V gene (reference sequence). Trimming took 1 base from V and 8 from J, leaving 11 bases between them. CDR3 DNA sequence: TGTGCCAGTAGTATAGCAGGGGCGAAGGAAAAACTGTTTTTT. Its translation is CASSIAGAKEKLFF. Supplemented by reference TRBV19 and TRBJ1-4, the full variable domain reads DGGITQSPKYLFRKEGQNVTLSCEQNLNHDAMYWYRQDPGQGLRLIYYSQIVNDFQKGDIAEGYSVSREKKESFPLTVTSAQKNPTAFYLCASSIAGAKEKLFFGSGTQLSVL.

V usage is TRBV18 and J usage is TRBJ1-1, with no clear D. This CDR3 is built from 13 residues. The germline gives CDR1 KGHSH, CDR2 LQKENI. Trimming left V 4 bases short and J 4 bases short, with 10 bases between. CDR3 nucleotides: TGTGCCAGCTCACAGACACGGGGCACTGAAGCTTTCTTT. Translating it yields CASSQTRGTEAFF.

V and J are TRBV4-2 and TRBJ1-1; 7 nucleotides align to TRBD1. Germline trimming cut 1 base from V and 0 bases from J; bases unmatched to any gene: 11. Germline assignment: CDR1 LGHNA and CDR2 YNFKEQ. This CDR3 region has 18 residues. In DNA, the CDR3 is TGTGCCAGCAGCCAAGCTATCGGGGGACAGAGAGTGAACACTGAAGCTTTCTTT. It translates to CASSQAIGGQRVNTEAFF.

This clone was seen once. The chain employs TRBV28 and TRBJ2-4; D gene uncertain. The CDR3 is made up of 11 amino acids. V was cut by 4 bases and J by 7 bases, with 5 bases left in between. The V gene's germline CDR1 is MDHEN and CDR2 SYDVKM. CDR3: CASSSRNIQYF. CDR3 nucleotide sequence: TGTGCCAGCAGTTCGAGGAACATTCAGTACTTC.

The rearrangement links TRBV5-1 to TRBJ2-3; 15 positions agree with TRBD2. Germline-derived CDR1 and CDR2 are SGHRS and YFSETQ. V lost 0 bases, J lost 6 bases, and 5 bases stayed unmatched. CDR3 length equals 17 residues. CDR3: CASSLEGLAGGLDTQYF. For the CDR3, the DNA is TGCGCCAGCAGCTTGGAAGGACTAGCGGGGGGGCTCGATACGCAGTATTTT.

This chain joins TRBV28 and TRBJ1-1; D perhaps matches TRBD1 (6 bases). CDR1 is MDHEN and CDR2 is SYDVKM in the germline V gene. Trimming shortened V by 11 bases and J by 0 bases, and 22 bases separated the two germline ends. The CDR3 is 16 amino acids. CDR3 region: CASLRGGLVLNTEAFF. In nucleotides, the CDR3 is TGTGCCTCTTTAAGGGGGGGCCTAGTACTGAACACTGAAGCTTTCTTT. The full variable domain, in which reference TRBV28 and TRBJ1-1 provide the parts outside the CDR3, is DVKVTQSSRYLVKRTGEKVFLECVQDMDHENMFWYRQDPGLGLRLIYFSYDVKMKEKGDIPEGYSVSREKKERFSLILESASTNQTSMYLCASLRGGLVLNTEAFFGQGTRLTVV.

This chain uses TRBV27 with TRBJ2-1; the D gene is possibly TRBD1 (6 bases). Trimming took off 3 bases at V and 5 bases at J, with 8 bases between the two ends. The CDR3 has 13 amino acids. CDR1 and CDR2 (germline): MNHEY, SMNVEV (reference sequence). CDR3 nucleotides: TGTGCCAGCAGTTTTGGGACAAACAATGAGCAGTTCTTC. Translation gives CASSFGTNNEQFF.

The chain couples TRBV7-3 to TRBJ2-1, with 9 positions matching TRBD2. This CDR3 is 14 amino acids long. V gave up 4 bases and J gave up 6 bases; unmatched junction bases: 4. CDR1 is SGHTA and CDR2 is FQGTGA in the germline V gene. CDR3 sequence: CASSSGGGANEQFF. The CDR3 nucleotides read TGTGCCAGCAGCTCTGGCGGGGGGGCCAATGAGCAGTTCTTC.

The sample holds one count of this clone. The chain has TRBV10-3 and TRBJ2-3; 7 bases agree with TRBD1. CDR3 size: 14 residues. Trimming at V came to 7 bases and at J to 2 bases, leaving 6 bases not matched to a gene. Germline V gene lookup returns CDR1 ENHRY and CDR2 SYGVKD. Written as DNA, the CDR3 is TGTGCCATCACTCCCGGGACAGTCACAGATACGCAGTATTTT. Translated: CAITPGTVTDTQYF.

The chain uses TRBV6-5 and TRBJ1-5; D unclear. Germline-derived CDR1 and CDR2 are MNHEY and SVGAGI. The CDR3 contains 15 residues. V was pared by 5 bases and J by 7 bases, with 18 bases between. The CDR3 here is CASSQAPGVGQPQHF. In DNA, the CDR3 is TGTGCCAGCAGTCAGGCTCCCGGGGTAGGCCAGCCCCAGCATTTT.

The V gene is TRBV11-2, the J gene TRBJ2-2; D is unresolved. CDR1 and CDR2 from the germline V gene are SGHAT and FQNNGV. The ends were cut back, 1 base at V and 7 bases at J, with 10 bases in the middle. The CDR3 contains 14 residues. The CDR3 reads CASSLGRDVGELFF. In DNA form, the CDR3 reads TGTGCCAGCAGCTTAGGGAGAGATGTCGGGGAGCTGTTTTTT.